The clone carrying this T cell receptor beta chain appeared a few times. As yet, its antigen is unknown. V lost 0 bases, J lost 2 bases, and 6 bases stayed unmatched. The CDR3 loop spans 15 amino acids. Germline-derived CDR1 and CDR2 are SQVTM and ANQGSEA. Sample-barcoded 5' priming and a J-beta primer mix drove a second PCR of about 6 to 11 cycles. Sequencing of every sample gave 2.5 million or more CDR3-containing paired-end reads. TCRdb re-called the 5' RACE reads through MiXCR, storing one row per CDR3 protein. The table lists some 1.4 million distinct CDR3 sequences, around 39% of them singletons, with less than 8% in the top ten. This specimen comes from a study of blood T cells in healthy people across ages. Study overall: Using template switching, researchers captured about one barcoded beta molecule for each two T cells.

Study-level results: In older individuals, TCR beta diversity per million T cells was lower, falling roughly linearly with age.

The study drew donors from healthy Caucasian individuals in Russia aged roughly 6 to 100. The receptor was isolated from a woman between 18 and 29 years old in good health. The sequencing sample was made of blood. The chain couples TRBV29-1 to TRBJ2-7; 8 bases agree with TRBD1. The CDR3: CSVEDWDRQTYEQYF. The CDR3 DNA follows: TGCAGCGTTGAAGATTGGGACAGGCAAACCTACGAGCAGTACTTC.